The clone carrying this T cell receptor (beta chain) turned up a few times. The sample originates from a study of sequential checkpoint blockade in melanoma. Study overall: TCRβ was sequenced from DNA of some 97 pretreatment tumors. After nivolumab or ipilimumab alone, around 24 patients had week-13 rebiopsies.

TCRdb keeps only in-frame clones here, not all; method: immunoSEQ multiplex PCR. The table lists 15,000 to 20,000 clones, about 26% of them singletons. Regarding treatment: randomized to nivolumab then ipilimumab (arm A) or the reverse (arm B). No patient had prior DNA-damaging chemotherapy. The CDR3 length is 14 residues. V dropped 5 bases and J dropped 1 base, with 10 bases sitting between them. Germline loops: CDR1 SGDLS, CDR2 YYNGEE. This clonotype was obtained from a human donor with melanoma. This chain uses TRBV9 with TRBJ2-1, with D unclear. The sequences come from tumor tissue (inferred from file names), collected from a patient given nivolumab and ipilimumab in sequence. As DNA, the CDR3 is TGTGCCAGCAGGCCTGACCCATCCTACAATGAGCAGTTCTTC. Translating gives CASRPDPSYNEQFF.